These 7 T cell receptor beta chains share one sample of origin, sequenced in a study of T cell changes during pregnancy in multiple sclerosis. Here immunoSEQ multiplex PCR was the method, and the copy in TCRdb shows in-frame clones only, minus some. The sample includes about 75,000 clones, 75% to 95% of them seen just once. The sample here was CD4+ T cells from peripheral blood mononuclear cells, taken before pregnancy. These receptors were taken from a female donor with multiple sclerosis, enrolled in a pregnancy study.

V is TRBV5-4 and J is TRBJ2-3; maybe TRBD2 (5 bases). The CDR3 totals 15 residues. The ends were cut back, 0 bases at V and 5 bases at J, with 13 bases in the middle. The germline V gene encodes CDR1 SGHNT and CDR2 YYREEE (reference sequence). CDR3 region: CASSLELVGKDTQYF. CDR3 in DNA: TGTGCCAGCAGCTTGGAACTAGTGGGGAAAGATACGCAGTATTTT.

V gene TRBV28 combines with J gene TRBJ2-7; the D gene is possibly TRBD2 (6 bases). V dropped 2 bases and J dropped 0 bases, with 11 bases sitting between them. This CDR3 region has 15 residues. Per the germline V gene, CDR1 is MDHEN and CDR2 is SYDVKM. The CDR3 protein is CASSLRGTISYEQYF. The CDR3 DNA follows: TGTGCCAGCAGTTTACGGGGGACCATCTCCTACGAGCAGTACTTC.

To note about this clone: At one boundary the junction diverges from the germline segment, which might be a read error. The chain recombines TRBV7-7 with TRBJ2-5; D possibly corresponds to TRBD2 (6 bases). Per germline, CDR1 SSHAT and CDR2 FNYEAQ (reference sequence). This CDR3 region has 13 residues. CDR3 loop: CASSRGLRETQYF. CDR3 nucleotide sequence: TGTGCTAGCAGCCGGGGACTTCGGGAGACCCAGTACTTC.

CDR3 in amino acids: CASSYRSGGTVNTEAFF. The CDR3 coding sequence is TGTGCCAGCAGTTATCGGAGCGGGGGGACTGTTAACACTGAAGCTTTCTTT. The chain is built from TRBV27 and TRBJ1-1; D is possibly TRBD1 (5 bases). Germline assignment: CDR1 MNHEY and CDR2 SMNVEV (reference sequence). V gave up 4 bases and J gave up 2 bases, with 20 bases separating them. The CDR3 is 17 residues long.

This chain links TRBV7-9 with TRBJ1-1; unclear D gene. The CDR3 is 13 residues long. Germline loops: CDR1 SEHNR, CDR2 FQNEAQ (reference sequence). V lost 4 bases to trimming and J lost 3 bases, with 9 bases between them. The CDR3 nucleotides read TGTGCCAGCAGCTCATTCCAGTACACTGAAGCTTTCTTT. Protein sequence: CASSSFQYTEAFF.

V usage is TRBV5-6 and J usage is TRBJ1-2, with 9 bases that match TRBD1. Losses at the gene ends were 4 bases for V and 1 base for J; bases not matched to a gene: 2. This CDR3 comprises 14 residues. Germline V gene lookup returns CDR1 SGHDT and CDR2 YYEEEE. The CDR3 sequence is CASSPDRGNYGYTF. CDR3 nucleotides: TGTGCCAGCAGCCCGGACAGGGGTAACTATGGCTACACCTTC.

The chain is built from TRBV30 and TRBJ1-5; D remains unclear. V lost 0 bases and J 6 bases, leaving 12 bases between the germline ends. CDR1 is GTSNPN, CDR2 SVGIG, per germline (reference sequence). CDR3 size: 14 residues. The CDR3: CAWSVYGSGQPQHF. The DNA for the CDR3 is TGTGCCTGGAGTGTATATGGGAGCGGTCAGCCCCAGCATTTT.